The T cell receptor (beta chain) under discussion was sequenced for a study of Graves' ophthalmopathy and Graves' hyperthyroidism. Study results and limitations: Ophthalmopathy cases were distinguished from stable hyperthyroidism by a 13-signature model, reaching approximately 87% sensitivity and around 80% specificity.

The study amplified TCR beta CDR3 regions using RNA transcripts. Investigators did first-round RT-PCR with HTBI primers, then second-round multiplex PCR. Using its own MiXCR run on the multiplex PCR reads, TCRdb lists one record per CDR3 protein. The table has about 15,000 distinct CDR3 sequences, roughly 45% seen once. The CDR3 totals 14 residues. V was cut by 0 bases and J by 1 base, with 7 bases left in between. Germline CDR1 SGHRS, CDR2 YFSETQ. By share, this clonotype counts as medium-sized. No antigen is known for it. Ophthalmopathy donors showed moderate-to-severe activity, CAS ≥3, NOSPECS ≥4 and a duration under 3 months.

This clonotype originated in a woman between 25 and 40 years old with Graves' ophthalmopathy. Material: peripheral blood. The V and J genes are TRBV5-1 and TRBJ2-5; D is uncertain. Here the CDR3 DNA reads TGCGCCAGCAGCTTGGGCTCCACCCAAGAGACCCAGTACTTC. Translating gives CASSLGSTQETQYF.